This T cell receptor (beta chain) derives from a study of OX40 agonist ivuxolimab in advanced cancers. Study summary: Hepatocellular carcinoma, melanoma, renal cell or head and neck cancer was diagnosed in the dose-escalation patients.

CDR3 length: 14 residues. The ends were cut back, 3 bases at V and 3 bases at J, with 8 bases in the middle. Germline V gene lookup returns CDR1 SGHAT and CDR2 FQNNGV. The repertoire was sequenced with immunoSEQ multiplex PCR; TCRdb's copy has only in-frame clones and lacks some. The sample lists tens of thousands of clones; 80% to 90% were seen once. This chain uses TRBV11-2 with TRBJ2-2, with D hard to call. The input for sequencing was CD4+ or CD8+ T cells sorted from blood, taken in a trial of the OX40 agonist ivuxolimab. The clonotype originates from an adult with an advanced solid tumor such as melanoma, head and neck, liver or kidney cancer. The CDR3 bases are TGTGCCAGCAGCTTCCTCGGTGACACCGGGGAGCTGTTTTTT. As protein: CASSFLGDTGELFF.